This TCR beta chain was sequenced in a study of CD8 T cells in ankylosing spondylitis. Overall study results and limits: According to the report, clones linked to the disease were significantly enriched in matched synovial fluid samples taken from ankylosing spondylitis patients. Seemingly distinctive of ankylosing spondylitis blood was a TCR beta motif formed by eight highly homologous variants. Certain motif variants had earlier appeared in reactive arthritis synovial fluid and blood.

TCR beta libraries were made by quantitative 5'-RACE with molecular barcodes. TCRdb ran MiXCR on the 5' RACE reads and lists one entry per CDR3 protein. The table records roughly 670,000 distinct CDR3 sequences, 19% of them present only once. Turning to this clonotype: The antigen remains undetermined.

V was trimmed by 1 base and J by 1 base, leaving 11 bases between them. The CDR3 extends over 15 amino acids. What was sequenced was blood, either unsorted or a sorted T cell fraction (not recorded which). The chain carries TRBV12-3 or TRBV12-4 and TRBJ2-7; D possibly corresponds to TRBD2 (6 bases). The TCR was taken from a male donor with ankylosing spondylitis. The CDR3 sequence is CASSLDYGGSYEQYF. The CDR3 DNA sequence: TGTGCCAGCAGTTTAGATTACGGGGGATCCTACGAGCAGTACTTC.